This T cell receptor beta chain emerged from a study of Graves' ophthalmopathy and Graves' hyperthyroidism. Study-level results: Ophthalmopathy progression was predicted with around 71% sensitivity and around 78% specificity. Most thyroid clonotypes with frequency above 0.001 were detected in blood too.

With regard to this clonotype: Its antigen is as yet unknown.

In this cohort, patients with other autoimmune diseases, uncontrolled infections, pregnancy or lactation were excluded. V was pared by 3 bases and J by 6 bases, with 12 bases between. CDR1 and CDR2 from the germline V gene are ENHRY and SYGVKD. The CDR3 extends over 14 amino acids. Researchers took RNA transcripts and amplified TCR beta CDR3 regions from them. HTBI-primed first-round RT-PCR preceded second-round multiplex PCR. Each CDR3 protein is one row after TCRdb ran MiXCR on the multiplex PCR reads. This table has hundreds of thousands of distinct CDR3 sequences, about 38% appearing once. This chain connects TRBV10-3 to TRBJ1-5; TRBD1 is a possible D gene (5 bases). The clonotype comes from an adult man with Graves' ophthalmopathy. The sequencing input was peripheral blood. CDR3 sequence reads: CAISEDSLSQPQHF. The DNA for the CDR3 is TGTGCCATCAGTGAAGACAGTTTAAGTCAGCCCCAGCATTTT.